This T cell receptor (beta chain) was obtained from a study of CXCR3 chemokines and chemotherapy response in bladder cancer. The CDR3 length is 15 residues. Trimming shortened V by 3 bases and J by 3 bases, and 15 bases separated the two germline ends. CDR1 LNHDA and CDR2 SQIVND come from the germline V gene (reference sequence). TCRdb analysed the PCR reads with MiXCR anew, one entry per CDR3 protein. This table has approximately 3,000 distinct CDR3 sequences, roughly 15% appearing once. This clonotype was counted many times. The sample was gathered from a patient whose treatment included neoadjuvant chemotherapy. The receptor's source is a human donor with bladder cancer that did not respond to neoadjuvant chemotherapy. The rearrangement links TRBV19 to TRBJ2-7; a possible D gene is TRBD2 (6 bases). CDR3 loop: CASSMSLHGGYEQYF. The CDR3 coding sequence is TGTGCCAGTAGTATGTCACTCCACGGGGGCTACGAGCAGTACTTC.